This passage covers 16 T cell receptor beta chains from one sample sequenced in a study of OX40 agonist ivuxolimab in advanced cancers. Libraries came from the immunoSEQ multiplex PCR assay. TCRdb obtained this table from immuneACCESS and retained in-frame rearrangements with V and J assigned. These tables miss some clones; where compared with another copy, unresolved V genes account for less than half of the shortfall, and the remainder is unexplained. The sample table lists around 86,000 clones, roughly 91% of them with a count of one. The top ten hold over 11% of the sample. Here the sequenced sample was CD4+ or CD8+ T cells sorted from blood, taken in a trial of the OX40 agonist ivuxolimab. The source is an adult with an advanced solid tumor such as melanoma, head and neck, liver or kidney cancer.

The J gene is TRBJ2-7, the V gene TRBV30; D is undetermined. V was cut by 0 bases and J by 7 bases, with 13 bases left in between. From germline, CDR1 is GTSNPN and CDR2 SVGIG (reference sequence). CDR3 length equals 13 residues. The CDR3 loop is CAWSVSPTWEQYF. The CDR3 nucleotides read TGTGCCTGGAGTGTATCGCCAACGTGGGAGCAGTACTTC.

The rearrangement uses TRBV19 and TRBJ2-3, with 7 bases matching TRBD1. The CDR3 is 17 residues long. The V gene's germline CDR1 is LNHDA and CDR2 SQIVND (reference sequence). V lost 5 bases to trimming and J lost 3 bases; unmatched junction nucleotides: 14. The CDR3 region has the DNA TGTGCCAGTAGTGGGGTGACAGGGATAAGTTCTACAGATACGCAGTATTTT. It specifies CASSGVTGISSTDTQYF.

V is TRBV6-6 and J is TRBJ1-5, with D possibly TRBD1 on 6 matching bases. The CDR3 consists of 14 residues. Germline CDR1 and CDR2: MNHNY and SVGAGI (reference sequence). V was cut by 8 bases and J by 2 bases, with 13 bases left in between. The CDR3 reads CASGGRTGNQPQHF. The CDR3 region has the DNA TGTGCCAGCGGCGGCCGGACAGGCAATCAGCCCCAGCATTTT.

This rearrangement joins TRBV19 to TRBJ1-6; tentatively, D is TRBD1 (5 bases). Germline V CDR1 and CDR2: LNHDA, SQIVND (reference sequence). There are 18 residues in the CDR3. V was pared by 0 bases and J by 0 bases, with 12 bases between. For the CDR3, the DNA is TGTGCCAGTAGTATAGACAGGGTGAAAGGCTCCTATAATTCACCCCTCCACTTT. As protein: CASSIDRVKGSYNSPLHF.

The chain is built from TRBV5-1 and TRBJ2-2; D tentatively reads TRBD1 or TRBD2 (6 bases each). The CDR3 totals 14 residues. Trimming shortened V by 3 bases and J by 3 bases, and 9 bases separated the two germline ends. Looked up from germline, CDR1 is SGHRS and CDR2 is YFSETQ. As DNA, the CDR3 is TGCGCCAGCAGCTCCGGGGGCTACACCGGGGAGCTGTTTTTT. Protein sequence: CASSSGGYTGELFF.

The rearrangement joins TRBV27 to TRBJ1-5, with a possible D match to TRBD1 (5 bases). CDR3 size: 13 residues. CDR1 and CDR2 (germline): MNHEY, SMNVEV (reference sequence). The V end lost 6 bases, the J end lost 4 bases, and 10 bases lay between the germline ends. CDR3 amino acids: CASSLGPNQPQHF. The CDR3 DNA reads TGTGCCAGCAGCCTGGGACCTAATCAGCCCCAGCATTTT.

The J gene is TRBJ2-1, the V gene TRBV28; TRBD1 is a possible D gene (6 bases). Between the trimmed V and J ends, which lost 7 bases and 4 bases, there was a span of 17 bases. The CDR3 extends over 15 amino acids. In germline, CDR1 is MDHEN, CDR2 SYDVKM. The CDR3 bases are TGTGCCAGCACTGCCGCCACAGGGTTTTACAATGAGCAGTTCTTC. The encoded protein is CASTAATGFYNEQFF.

This clone was observed a few times. This rearrangement joins TRBV5-1 to TRBJ1-1, with D possibly being TRBD1 (5 bases). This CDR3 region has 16 residues. Looked up from germline, CDR1 is SGHRS and CDR2 is YFSETQ. The V end lost 0 bases, the J end lost 0 bases, and 12 bases lay between the germline ends. As DNA, the CDR3 is TGCGCCAGCAGCTTGGTGGCAGGGCGAGTGAACACTGAAGCTTTCTTT. This sequence encodes CASSLVAGRVNTEAFF. The variable domain in full, with the rest retrieved from reference TRBV5-1 and TRBJ1-1, is KAGVTQTPRYLIKTRGQQVTLSCSPISGHRSVSWYQQTPGQGLQFLFEYFSETQRNKGNFPGRFSGRQFSNSRSEMNVSTLELGDSALYLCASSLVAGRVNTEAFFGQGTRLTVV.

This chain joins TRBV29-1 and TRBJ1-1, with no clear D. V was trimmed by 4 bases and J by 3 bases, leaving 12 bases between them. CDR1 is SQVTM, CDR2 ANQGSEA, per germline. This CDR3 is 13 amino acids long. The CDR3 DNA reads TGCAGCGTTGGGGGTGATGAGGACACTGAAGCTTTCTTT. It is translated as CSVGGDEDTEAFF.

The chain uses TRBV5-1 and TRBJ1-1; no firm D call. V was cut by 3 bases and J by 3 bases, with 15 bases left in between. CDR1 and CDR2 from the germline V gene are SGHRS and YFSETQ. This CDR3 has 15 residues. The CDR3 DNA sequence: TGCGCCAGCAGCTACCACCTTGATGGGGACACTGAAGCTTTCTTT. Residues: CASSYHLDGDTEAFF.

This rearrangement joins TRBV30 to TRBJ2-1; the D gene is possibly TRBD1 (5 bases). V was trimmed by 1 base and J by 12 bases, leaving 22 bases between them. Germline CDR1 is GTSNPN and CDR2 is SVGIG (reference sequence). The CDR3 runs 15 residues. CDR3: CAWSADSFPTMGQFF. In DNA, the CDR3 is TGTGCCTGGAGTGCTGACAGTTTTCCTACAATGGGGCAGTTCTTC.

This chain links TRBV14 with TRBJ2-7; D gene unclear. The CDR3 extends over 12 amino acids. V was pared by 0 bases and J by 4 bases, with 4 bases between. Germline assignment: CDR1 SGHDN and CDR2 FVKESK. CDR3 residues: CASSQDFYEQYF. The CDR3 DNA sequence: TGTGCCAGCAGCCAAGATTTTTACGAGCAGTACTTC.

This chain joins TRBV2 and TRBJ1-1; D is ambiguous. Looked up from germline, CDR1 is SNHLY and CDR2 is FYNNEI. This CDR3 has 13 residues. Deletions cut 7 bases from V and 7 bases from J, with 16 bases between. The CDR3 nucleotides are TGTGCCAGCATAACCCCGGACGCCCTTGAAGCTTTCTTT. Its protein product is CASITPDALEAFF.

The CDR3 nucleotides are TGTGCCAGCAGCTTACACCGCACCCTTCGGGACAAGAACACTGAAGCTTTCTTT. Translation gives CASSLHRTLRDKNTEAFF. The J gene is TRBJ1-1, the V gene TRBV7-8; tentatively, D is TRBD1 (6 bases). Germline-derived CDR1 and CDR2 are SGHVS and FQNEAQ. Trimming stripped 2 bases from V and 1 base from J, with 20 bases between. This CDR3 has 18 residues.

The rearrangement uses TRBV7-6 and TRBJ2-1; TRBD1 matches 10 bases. Germline-derived CDR1 and CDR2 are SGHVS and FNYEAQ. This CDR3 has 15 amino acids. V dropped 3 bases and J dropped 7; count of bases not matched to a gene: 6. The CDR3 nucleotides are TGTGCCAGCAGCTTCCGACAGGGGGCGGGGAATGAGCAGTTCTTC. Its protein is CASSFRQGAGNEQFF.

The chain employs TRBV9 and TRBJ2-1; no clear D. The V end was cut by 0 bases, the J end by 9 bases, with 19 bases between. Germline lookup yields CDR1 SGDLS and CDR2 YYNGEE. CDR3 length: 16 residues. CDR3 nucleotides: TGTGCCAGCAGCGTAGAATTGGGCAGAGGTCGAGCTGAGCAGTTCTTC. Encoded protein: CASSVELGRGRAEQFF.